The 27 T cell receptor beta chains given below trace back to one sample, sequenced in a study of blood T cell repertoires in COVID-19. Libraries were prepared by immunoSEQ multiplex PCR; TCRdb keeps only in-frame clonotypes and omits some of them. The sample has nearly 200,000 clones, 80% to 85% seen once. Sequencing used PBMCs or T cells enriched from blood (not recorded which). These receptors all come from a middle-aged man who had recovered from COVID-19.

CDR3 in DNA: TGCGCCACCGGACAGGGGACCCGAAGAGATGAAAAACTGTTTTTT. Translated: CATGQGTRRDEKLFF. The chain uses TRBV5-1 and TRBJ1-4, with 9 bases that match TRBD1. This CDR3 comprises 15 residues. The V segment lost 9 bases and the J segment 6 bases; nucleotides outside the gene matches: 12. Germline loops: CDR1 SGHRS, CDR2 YFSETQ.

The rearrangement links TRBV19 to TRBJ1-2; D remains ambiguous. The CDR3 consists of 14 residues. V lost 6 bases to trimming and J lost 4 bases, with 15 bases between them. Germline lookup yields CDR1 LNHDA and CDR2 SQIVND (reference sequence). DNA for the CDR3: TGTGCCAGTAGCCTTCAGGCCCAAAGCTATGGCTACACCTTC. Amino acids: CASSLQAQSYGYTF.

This clone occurred a few times. The V and J genes are TRBV19 and TRBJ1-2; D is undetermined. V lost 7 bases, J lost 4 bases, and 13 bases lay in between. The CDR3 extends over 13 amino acids. In germline, CDR1 is LNHDA, CDR2 SQIVND (reference sequence). CDR3 sequence (DNA): TGTGCCAGTAATCTCGTCGGAGGCTATGGCTACACCTTC. This translates into CASNLVGGYGYTF.

This clone is a singleton in its sample. The chain employs TRBV7-9 and TRBJ2-2; TRBD2 might be the D (5 bases). Germline V lookup: CDR1 SEHNR, CDR2 FQNEAQ (reference sequence). Trimming shortened V by 3 bases and J by 3 bases, and 11 bases separated the two germline ends. The CDR3 is 15 amino acids. The CDR3 bases are TGTGCCAGCAGCTTTGGGCTAGCAGACACCGGGGAGCTGTTTTTT. It yields the protein CASSFGLADTGELFF.

Turning to this clone: At one end the junction does not follow the germline gene, possibly because of a read error. This chain uses TRBV19 with TRBJ1-2; 10 bases map to TRBD1. Looked up from germline, CDR1 is LNHDA and CDR2 is SQIVND (reference sequence). The CDR3 covers 15 residues. DNA of the CDR3: TGTGCCAGTAGCATAGACAGGGGGCGCACCTATGGCTACACCTTC. Translating gives CASSIDRGRTYGYTF.

J is TRBJ1-2 and V is TRBV9, with D perhaps TRBD1 (6 bases). The length of the CDR3 is 13 residues. Trimming pared 0 bases from V and 8 bases from J, leaving 11 bases between. Germline V gene data show CDR1 as SGDLS and CDR2 as YYNGEE. The CDR3: CASSVARGHGYTF. In nucleotides, the CDR3 is TGTGCCAGCAGCGTAGCGCGGGGGCACGGCTACACCTTC. Looking up the rest from reference TRBV9 and TRBJ1-2 gives the full variable domain: DSGVTQTPKHLITATGQRVTLRCSPRSGDLSVYWYQQSLDQGLQFLIQYYNGEERAKGNILERFSAQQFPDLHSELNLSSLELGDSALYFCASSVARGHGYTFGSGTRLTVV.

The CDR3 DNA reads TGTGCCAGCAGTGACAGGGTCGGAAGGGGGTATAATTCACCCCTCCACTTT. Translating gives CASSDRVGRGYNSPLHF. The chain links TRBV2 to TRBJ1-6; perhaps TRBD1 as D (6 bases). Trimming removed 3 bases from V and 4 bases from J, with 16 bases in between. The CDR3 is 17 residues long. Germline V gives CDR1 SNHLY, CDR2 FYNNEI.

DNA of the CDR3: TGTGCCACCGGCGGGGGGGCCGTGAATGAGCAGTTCTTC. As protein: CATGGGAVNEQFF. V gene TRBV24-1 combines with J gene TRBJ2-1; 9 bases line up with TRBD2. The V gene's germline CDR1 is KGHDR and CDR2 SFDVKD. J was trimmed by 7 bases and V by 9 bases; bases with no gene match: 6. This CDR3 is built from 13 residues.

The CDR3 spells CASSQGEGLGTEAFF. The CDR3 coding sequence is TGCGCCAGCAGCCAAGGAGAGGGTCTCGGTACTGAAGCTTTCTTT. V gene TRBV4-3 combines with J gene TRBJ1-1; no clear D. Germline CDR1 is LGHNA and CDR2 is YSLEER. The CDR3 is 15 residues long. The germline V and J ends were trimmed by 1 base and 5 bases, with 14 bases remaining between them.

This chain links TRBV6-4 with TRBJ1-2, with D possibly matching TRBD1 (6 bases). V dropped 4 bases and J dropped 2 bases, with 14 bases sitting between them. Germline lookup yields CDR1 MRHNA and CDR2 SNTAGT. The CDR3 length is 15 residues. CDR3 in DNA: TGTGCCAGCAGTGGCTATTCTCAGGGGAACTATGGCTACACCTTC. This gives the protein CASSGYSQGNYGYTF.

V usage is TRBV12-5 and J usage is TRBJ1-2; 9 positions agree with TRBD1. Germline V gene lookup returns CDR1 LGHNT and CDR2 FRNRAP. Trimming took 6 bases from V and 4 from J; bases not matched to a gene: 6. The CDR3 extends over 14 amino acids. The CDR3 is CASGTGQGGYGYTF. In nucleotides, the CDR3 is TGTGCTAGTGGAACGGGACAGGGCGGCTATGGCTACACCTTC.

The chain is built from TRBV5-6 and TRBJ2-1, with 7 bases matching TRBD2. Trimming at V came to 0 bases and at J to 0 bases, leaving 3 bases not matched to a gene. Germline loops: CDR1 SGHDT, CDR2 YYEEEE. The CDR3 runs 16 residues. CDR3 in amino acids: CASSLVGGSSYNEQFF. The CDR3 DNA follows: TGTGCCAGCAGCTTGGTGGGCGGGAGCTCCTACAATGAGCAGTTCTTC.

The chain has TRBV5-1 and TRBJ2-3; D gene ambiguous. The CDR3 is made up of 14 amino acids. Germline loops: CDR1 SGHRS, CDR2 YFSETQ. V was cut by 0 bases and J by 4 bases, with 9 bases left in between. The CDR3 DNA is TGCGCCAGCAGCTTGGTGGCAGGATCAGATACGCAGTATTTT. This sequence encodes CASSLVAGSDTQYF.

V and J are TRBV29-1 and TRBJ2-5; weak D call: TRBD1 (6 bases). V lost 3 bases and J 6 bases, leaving 17 bases between the germline ends. Germline loops: CDR1 SQVTM, CDR2 ANQGSEA. The CDR3 runs to 14 residues. The CDR3 loop reads CSVEGTQTSQTQYF. The CDR3 DNA follows: TGCAGCGTTGAGGGGACACAAACTAGTCAGACCCAGTACTTC.

The V call is TRBV28, the J call TRBJ2-7; maybe TRBD2 (6 bases). The CDR3 length is 15 residues. CDR1 and CDR2 (germline): MDHEN, SYDVKM. V lost 7 bases, J lost 0 bases, and 16 bases lay in between. The CDR3 loop is CASIPGTRSSYEQYF. The CDR3 nucleotides read TGTGCCAGCATCCCTGGGACTCGCAGCTCCTACGAGCAGTACTTC.

The table lists this clone with a count of one. The rearrangement uses TRBV4-1 and TRBJ1-1; D is undetermined. The CDR3 length is 11 residues. Per the germline V gene, CDR1 is MGHRA and CDR2 is YSYEKL. V was cut by 4 bases and J by 11 bases, with 11 bases left in between. CDR3 sequence: CASSRGPEAFF. CDR3 bases: TGCGCCAGCAGCCGAGGGCCAGAGGCTTTCTTT.

V and J are TRBV5-5 and TRBJ1-5, with 11 bases fitting TRBD1. Germline V CDR1 and CDR2: SGHKS, YYEKEE (reference sequence). This CDR3 contains 14 residues. V trimming: 4 bases; J trimming: 8 bases; junction bases outside the gene matches: 5. The CDR3 DNA reads as TGTGCCAGCAGCAGGGGACAGGGGGTCGAGCCCCAGCATTTT. As protein: CASSRGQGVEPQHF.

The chain is built from TRBV12-2 and TRBJ1-5. TRBV12-2 is deemed a pseudogene. This CDR3 comprises 19 residues. CDR3: CASRLDTGVRIGSNQPQHF. The CDR3 region has the DNA TGTGCAAGTCGCTTAGACACGGGGGTGCGGATAGGGAGCAATCAGCCCCAGCATTTT.

CDR3 bases: TGTGCCAGCAGCTCTAGCACAGATACGCAGTATTTT. Its translation is CASSSSTDTQYF. This sequence joins TRBV7-3 and TRBJ2-3, with D unclear. The CDR3 consists of 12 residues. Germline V lookup: CDR1 SGHTA, CDR2 FQGTGA. The germline V and J ends were trimmed by 4 bases and 0 bases, with 2 bases remaining between them.

The chain employs TRBV13 and TRBJ1-1; 9 bases are a match to TRBD1. The germline V gene has CDR1 PRHDT and CDR2 FYEKMQ (reference sequence). The CDR3 extends over 19 amino acids. V gave up 4 bases and J gave up 0 bases; unmatched junction bases: 15. The CDR3: CASSSPGRTGDWVNTEAFF. The CDR3 coding sequence is TGTGCCAGCAGCTCCCCGGGCCGGACAGGGGATTGGGTGAACACTGAAGCTTTCTTT.

This chain uses TRBV11-2 with TRBJ2-2, with 7 nucleotides matching TRBD1. With 0 bases clipped from V and 1 base from J, the junction kept 5 bases outside the gene matches. Germline V gene lookup returns CDR1 SGHAT and CDR2 FQNNGV. This CDR3 is 17 amino acids long. CDR3 sequence: CASSLEPHRGNTGELFF. The CDR3 DNA reads as TGTGCCAGCAGCTTAGAACCCCACAGGGGGAACACCGGGGAGCTGTTTTTT.

The rearrangement uses TRBV4-1 and TRBJ2-5; no definite D call. Germline values: CDR1 MGHRA, CDR2 YSYEKL. The CDR3 loop spans 15 amino acids. Trimming took 6 bases from V and 5 from J, leaving 19 bases between them. The CDR3: CASSRGIVDHETQYF. The CDR3 DNA reads as TGCGCCAGCAGTAGAGGAATAGTGGATCATGAGACCCAGTACTTC.

This chain joins TRBV19 and TRBJ2-3; 12 bases map to TRBD2. CDR1 LNHDA and CDR2 SQIVND come from the germline V gene (reference sequence). V lost 5 bases and J lost 4; bases outside the gene matches: 7. CDR3 length: 16 residues. The CDR3 nucleotides are TGTGCCAGTAGTGAGACTAGCGGGGGATGGGCAGATACGCAGTATTTT. It translates to CASSETSGGWADTQYF.

This chain connects TRBV28 to TRBJ1-1, with TRBD1 matching over 7 bases. CDR1 and CDR2 from the germline V gene are MDHEN and SYDVKM. V dropped 5 bases and J dropped 3; count of bases not matched to a gene: 9. This CDR3 comprises 15 residues. This CDR3 reads CASSPQGVGHTEAFF. As DNA, the CDR3 is TGTGCCAGCAGTCCTCAGGGGGTAGGCCACACTGAAGCTTTCTTT.

The V gene is TRBV6-5, the J gene TRBJ2-1, with D perhaps matching TRBD2 (5 bases). This CDR3 is 13 amino acids long. Germline loops: CDR1 MNHEY, CDR2 SVGAGI. Between the trimmed V and J ends, which lost 0 bases and 12 bases, there was a span of 12 bases. The CDR3 sequence: CASSYSAPGGQFF. CDR3 coding DNA: TGTGCCAGCAGTTACTCGGCCCCAGGAGGGCAGTTCTTC.

The rearrangement uses TRBV29-1 and TRBJ1-1; possibly TRBD1 for D (6 bases). The CDR3 totals 13 residues. Germline V gene sequence: CDR1 SQVTM, CDR2 ANQGSEA. The V end lost 7 bases, the J end lost 4 bases, and 16 bases lay between the germline ends. The CDR3 sequence: CSGLRGSGTEAFF. In DNA form, the CDR3 reads TGCAGCGGTTTGAGGGGGTCGGGCACTGAAGCTTTCTTT. The full variable domain, rest sourced from reference TRBV29-1 and TRBJ1-1, is SAVISQKPSRDICQRGTSLTIQCQVDSQVTMMFWYRQQPGQSLTLIATANQGSEATYESGFVIDKFPISRPNLTFSTLTVSNMSPEDSSIYLCSGLRGSGTEAFFGQGTRLTVV.

The rearrangement uses TRBV5-1 and TRBJ2-1, with 11 bases lining up with TRBD2. V shed 1 base and J 8 bases; nucleotides not matched to a gene: 5. Germline V gene data show CDR1 as SGHRS and CDR2 as YFSETQ. The CDR3 is 15 amino acids. CDR3: CASSLSSGGKYEQFF. DNA of the CDR3: TGCGCCAGCAGCTTGTCTAGCGGGGGGAAGTATGAGCAGTTCTTC.